The 4 T cell receptor beta chains presented below share a single source sample, sequenced in a study of identifying expanded T cells in peripheral blood. Sequenced by immunoSEQ multiplex PCR; TCRdb stores in-frame clones only, minus some. The top ten clones hold 13% to 15% of a sample with around 94,000 clones, 88% of them seen once. Sequenced: blood. These receptors were taken from a person aged 18 to 75 in good health.

J is TRBJ1-1 and V is TRBV11-3, with a possible D match to TRBD1 (5 bases). This CDR3 contains 14 residues. Between the trimmed V and J ends, which lost 0 bases and 7 bases, there was a span of 12 bases. CDR1 is SGHNT and CDR2 is YENEEA in the germline V gene. CDR3 sequence: CASSLEGTGGEAFF. CDR3 DNA: TGTGCCAGCAGCTTAGAGGGGACCGGGGGTGAAGCTTTCTTT.

A remark on this clone: Other DNA sequences from this sample encode an identical CDR3 as well. This chain links TRBV7-3 with TRBJ2-7; a weak D match, TRBD2 (6 bases). The germline V and J ends were trimmed by 0 bases and 1 base, with 7 bases remaining between them. This CDR3 has 14 residues. Looked up from germline, CDR1 is SGHTA and CDR2 is FQGTGA. The CDR3 DNA reads as TGTGCCAGCAGCTTAACCGGGGGTTCCTACGAGCAGTACTTC. Translating gives CASSLTGGSYEQYF.

The V call is TRBV13, the J call TRBJ2-7; no reliable D call. Looked up from germline, CDR1 is PRHDT and CDR2 is FYEKMQ (reference sequence). The CDR3 is 12 amino acids. V was pared by 0 bases and J by 5 bases, with 5 bases between. The CDR3 DNA follows: TGTGCCAGCAGCTTAGGGGGCCACGAGCAGTACTTC. Its translation is CASSLGGHEQYF.

This chain links TRBV21-1 with TRBJ2-7; TRBD1 is the table's D call and was not checked against the DNA. TRBV21-1 is a known pseudogene. The CDR3 is made up of 14 amino acids. CDR3 DNA sequence: TGTGCCAGCAGCATGACAGGGGAAGCCTACGAGCAGTACTTC. Translated: CASSMTGEAYEQYF.